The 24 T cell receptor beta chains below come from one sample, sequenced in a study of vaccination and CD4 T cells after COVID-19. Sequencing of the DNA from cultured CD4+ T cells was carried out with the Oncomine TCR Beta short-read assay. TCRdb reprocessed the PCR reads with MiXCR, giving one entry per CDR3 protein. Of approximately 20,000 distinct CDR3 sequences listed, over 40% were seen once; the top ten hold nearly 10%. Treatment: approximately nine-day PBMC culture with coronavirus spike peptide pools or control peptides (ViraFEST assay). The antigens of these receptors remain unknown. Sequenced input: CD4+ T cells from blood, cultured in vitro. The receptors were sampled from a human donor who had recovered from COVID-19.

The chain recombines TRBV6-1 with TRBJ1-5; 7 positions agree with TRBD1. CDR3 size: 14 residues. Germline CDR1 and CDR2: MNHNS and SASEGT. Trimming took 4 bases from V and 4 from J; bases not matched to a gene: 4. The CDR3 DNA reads TGTGCCAGCAGTGCTTTGACAGGGAATCAGCCCCAGCATTTT. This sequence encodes CASSALTGNQPQHF.

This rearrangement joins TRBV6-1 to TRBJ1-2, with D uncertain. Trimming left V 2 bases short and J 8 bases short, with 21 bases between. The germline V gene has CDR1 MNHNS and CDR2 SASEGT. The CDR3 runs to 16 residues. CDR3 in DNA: TGTGCCAGCAGTGAAAGTGTCACGGTATCCCGATCCGGCTACACCTTC. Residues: CASSESVTVSRSGYTF.

The CDR3 spells CASSDTKRSPLHF. The CDR3 DNA reads TGTGCCAGCAGTGACACGAAAAGATCACCCCTCCACTTT. V gene TRBV6-1 combines with J gene TRBJ1-6; no clear D gene. Germline V gene sequence: CDR1 MNHNS, CDR2 SASEGT. The CDR3 loop spans 13 amino acids. Trimming removed 3 bases from V and 10 bases from J, with 10 bases in between.

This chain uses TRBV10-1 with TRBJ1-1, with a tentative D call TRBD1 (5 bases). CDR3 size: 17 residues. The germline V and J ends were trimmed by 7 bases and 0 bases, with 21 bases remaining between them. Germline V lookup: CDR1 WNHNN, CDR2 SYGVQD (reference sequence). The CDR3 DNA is TGCGCCAGCACCGGGGGTAGGAGGGGAACTATGAACACTGAAGCTTTCTTT. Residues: CASTGGRRGTMNTEAFF.

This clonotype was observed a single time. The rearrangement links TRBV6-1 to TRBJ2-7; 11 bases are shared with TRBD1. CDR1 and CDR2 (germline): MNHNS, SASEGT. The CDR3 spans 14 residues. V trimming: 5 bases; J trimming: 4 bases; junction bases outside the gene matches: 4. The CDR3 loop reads CASSHRDRGYEQYF. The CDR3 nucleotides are TGTGCCAGCAGTCACCGGGACAGGGGGTACGAGCAGTACTTC.

This chain's CDR3 is CSAGGQGSPLHF. The CDR3 DNA follows: TGCAGTGCTGGGGGACAGGGTTCACCCCTCCACTTT. J is TRBJ1-6 and V is TRBV20-1; TRBD1 matches at 9 bases. The CDR3 consists of 12 residues. In germline, CDR1 is DFQATT, CDR2 SNEGSKA (reference sequence). V lost 5 bases to trimming and J lost 9 bases; unmatched junction nucleotides: 2.

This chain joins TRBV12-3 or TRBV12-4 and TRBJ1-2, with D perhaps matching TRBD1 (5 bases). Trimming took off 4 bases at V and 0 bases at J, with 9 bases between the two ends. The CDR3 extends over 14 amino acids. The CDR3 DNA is TGTGCCAGCAGTTCCCGGGGCACTAACTATGGCTACACCTTC. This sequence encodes CASSSRGTNYGYTF.

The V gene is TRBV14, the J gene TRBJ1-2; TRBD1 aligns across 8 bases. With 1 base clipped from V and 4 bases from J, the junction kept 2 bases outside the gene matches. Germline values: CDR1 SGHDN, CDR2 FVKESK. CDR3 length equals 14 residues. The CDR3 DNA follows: TGTGCCAGCAGCCAAGGACAGGGGCCCTATGGCTACACCTTC. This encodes CASSQGQGPYGYTF.

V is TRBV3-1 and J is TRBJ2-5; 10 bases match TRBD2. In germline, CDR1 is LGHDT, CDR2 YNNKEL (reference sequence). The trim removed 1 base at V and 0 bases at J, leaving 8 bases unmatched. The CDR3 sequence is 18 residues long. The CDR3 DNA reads TGTGCCAGCAGCCAAGTAATCCGTCTAGCGGGGGACCAAGAGACCCAGTACTTC. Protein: CASSQVIRLAGDQETQYF.

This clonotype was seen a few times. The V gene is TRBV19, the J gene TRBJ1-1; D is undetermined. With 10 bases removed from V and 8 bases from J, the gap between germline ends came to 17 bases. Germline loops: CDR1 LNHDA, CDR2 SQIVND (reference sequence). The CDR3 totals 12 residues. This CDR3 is CATRRVQREAFF. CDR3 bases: TGTGCCACTAGGAGGGTCCAGAGGGAAGCTTTCTTT.

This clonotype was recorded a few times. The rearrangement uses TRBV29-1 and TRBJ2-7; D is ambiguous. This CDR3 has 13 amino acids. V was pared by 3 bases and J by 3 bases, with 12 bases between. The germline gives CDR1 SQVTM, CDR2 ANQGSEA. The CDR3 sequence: CSVDDGKDYEQYF. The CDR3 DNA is TGCAGCGTTGATGACGGCAAGGACTACGAGCAGTACTTC.

The DNA of the CDR3 is TGTGCCAGCAGCACGGGACCAGCGGATGATGAGCAGTTCTTC. As protein: CASSTGPADDEQFF. The J gene is TRBJ2-1, the V gene TRBV5-4; possibly TRBD1 or TRBD2 for D (5 bases each). Germline CDR1 SGHNT, CDR2 YYREEE (reference sequence). Trimming cost V 4 bases and J 8 bases, with 16 bases left between them. This CDR3 has 14 residues.

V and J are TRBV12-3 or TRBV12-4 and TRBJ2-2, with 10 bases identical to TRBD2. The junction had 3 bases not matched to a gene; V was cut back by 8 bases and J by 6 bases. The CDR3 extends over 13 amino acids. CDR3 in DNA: TGTGCCAGCCGAGCGGGAGGGGCCGGGGAGCTGTTTTTT. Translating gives CASRAGGAGELFF.

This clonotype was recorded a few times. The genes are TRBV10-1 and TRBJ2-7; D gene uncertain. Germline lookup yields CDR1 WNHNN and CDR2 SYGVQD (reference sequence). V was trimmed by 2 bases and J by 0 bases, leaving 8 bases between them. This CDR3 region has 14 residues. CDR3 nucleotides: TGCGCCAGCAGTGAGCATGGGGACTCCTACGAGCAGTACTTC. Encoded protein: CASSEHGDSYEQYF.

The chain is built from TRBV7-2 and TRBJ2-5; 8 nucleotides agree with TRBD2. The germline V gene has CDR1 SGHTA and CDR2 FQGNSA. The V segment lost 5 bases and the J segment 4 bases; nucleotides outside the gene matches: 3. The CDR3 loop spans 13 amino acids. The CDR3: CASSPGLVETQYF. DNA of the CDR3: TGTGCCAGCAGCCCGGGACTAGTAGAGACCCAGTACTTC.

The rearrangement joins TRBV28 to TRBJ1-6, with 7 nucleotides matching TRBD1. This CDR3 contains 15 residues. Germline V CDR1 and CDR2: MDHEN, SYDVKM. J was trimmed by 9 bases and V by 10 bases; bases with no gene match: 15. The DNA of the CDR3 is TGTGCCACCCGGGGGGCGACAGGGATGGGTTCACCCCTCCACTTT. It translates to CATRGATGMGSPLHF.

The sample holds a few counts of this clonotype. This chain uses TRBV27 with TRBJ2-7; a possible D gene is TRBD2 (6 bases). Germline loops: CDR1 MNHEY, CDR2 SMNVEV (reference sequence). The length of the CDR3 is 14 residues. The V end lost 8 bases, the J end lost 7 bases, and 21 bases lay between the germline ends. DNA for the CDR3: TGTGCCAGCTCCCCCCGGCTGGAGGGAATGGAGCAGTACTTC. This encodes CASSPRLEGMEQYF.

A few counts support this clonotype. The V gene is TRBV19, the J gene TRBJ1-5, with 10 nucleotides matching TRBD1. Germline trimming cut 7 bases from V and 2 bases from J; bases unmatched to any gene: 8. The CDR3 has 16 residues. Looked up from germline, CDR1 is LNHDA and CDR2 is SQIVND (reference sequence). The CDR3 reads CASTNRGTGGNQPQHF. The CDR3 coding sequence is TGTGCCAGTACAAATAGGGGGACAGGGGGCAATCAGCCCCAGCATTTT. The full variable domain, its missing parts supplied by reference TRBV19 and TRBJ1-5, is DGGITQSPKYLFRKEGQNVTLSCEQNLNHDAMYWYRQDPGQGLRLIYYSQIVNDFQKGDIAEGYSVSREKKESFPLTVTSAQKNPTAFYLCASTNRGTGGNQPQHFGDGTRLSIL.

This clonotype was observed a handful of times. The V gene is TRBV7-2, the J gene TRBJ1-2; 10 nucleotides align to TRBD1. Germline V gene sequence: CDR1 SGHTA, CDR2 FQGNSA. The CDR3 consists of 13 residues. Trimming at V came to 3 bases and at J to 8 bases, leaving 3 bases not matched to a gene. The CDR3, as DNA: TGTGCCAGCAGCTTGGACAGGGGGGCCGGCTACACCTTC. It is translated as CASSLDRGAGYTF. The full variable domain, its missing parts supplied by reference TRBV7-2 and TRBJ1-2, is GAGVSQSPSNKVTEKGKDVELRCDPISGHTALYWYRQSLGQGLEFLIYFQGNSAPDKSGLPSDRFSAERTGGSVSTLTIQRTQQEDSAVYLCASSLDRGAGYTFGSGTRLTVV.

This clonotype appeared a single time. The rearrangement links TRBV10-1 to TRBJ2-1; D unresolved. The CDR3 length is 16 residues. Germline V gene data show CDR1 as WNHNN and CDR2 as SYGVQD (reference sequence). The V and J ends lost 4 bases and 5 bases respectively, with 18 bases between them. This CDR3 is CASSADGSNRNNEQFF. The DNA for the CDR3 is TGCGCCAGCAGTGCCGACGGATCGAACCGAAACAATGAGCAGTTCTTC.

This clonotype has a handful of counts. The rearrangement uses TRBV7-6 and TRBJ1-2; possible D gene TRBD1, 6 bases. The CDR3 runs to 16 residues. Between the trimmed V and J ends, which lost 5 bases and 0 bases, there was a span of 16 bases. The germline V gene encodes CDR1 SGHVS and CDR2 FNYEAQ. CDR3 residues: CASSLGGGPANYGYTF. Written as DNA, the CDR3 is TGTGCCAGCAGCCTCGGGGGCGGTCCAGCTAACTATGGCTACACCTTC.

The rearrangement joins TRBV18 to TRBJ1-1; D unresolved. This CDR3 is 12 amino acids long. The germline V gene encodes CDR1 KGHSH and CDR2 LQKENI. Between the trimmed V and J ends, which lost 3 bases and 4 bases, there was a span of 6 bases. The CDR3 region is CASSPLTTEAFF. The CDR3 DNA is TGTGCCAGCTCACCCCTCACCACTGAAGCTTTCTTT.

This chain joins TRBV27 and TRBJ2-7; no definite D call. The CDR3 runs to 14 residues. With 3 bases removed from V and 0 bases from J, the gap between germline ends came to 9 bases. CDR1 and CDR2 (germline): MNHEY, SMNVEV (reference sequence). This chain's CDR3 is CASSFSGFSYEQYF. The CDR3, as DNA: TGTGCCAGCAGTTTTAGTGGGTTCTCCTACGAGCAGTACTTC.

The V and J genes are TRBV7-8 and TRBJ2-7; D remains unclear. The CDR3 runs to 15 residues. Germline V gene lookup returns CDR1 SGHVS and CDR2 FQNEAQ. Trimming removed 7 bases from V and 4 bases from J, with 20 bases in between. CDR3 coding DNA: TGTGCCAGCACATCCTCAAACGCTCGTTCTTACGAGCAGTACTTC. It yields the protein CASTSSNARSYEQYF.